This TCR beta chain was identified during a study of a mutant IDH1 vaccine in newly diagnosed glioma. Study context: Vaccination began 4-6 weeks post radiotherapy alone, or with temozolomide cycles. Patients got radiotherapy, temozolomide, or both beforehand, and most got both. Study-level points and caveats: There were vaccine-induced immune responses in 90% to 95% of the patients.

A word on this clone: What it recognizes is unknown.

Method: immunoSEQ multiplex PCR; TCRdb's copy keeps in-frame clones and lacks some. The sample holds approximately 81,000 clones; almost 85% are singletons and the top ten take roughly 2%. Time point here: week 23, last vaccination. All doses held 300 ug of mutant IDH1 20-mer peptide, with topical imiquimod. V was clipped by 0 bases and J by 1 base, with 9 bases between them. CDR3 length equals 16 residues. Germline CDR1 and CDR2: SSHAT and FNYEAQ (reference sequence). This TCR came from a man aged 25-45 years with glioma. Some clones in this sample may be carry-over from other donors' samples. This chain connects TRBV7-7 to TRBJ2-2; D not resolved. This specimen was PBMCs, taken from a glioma patient whose treatment included an IDH1 peptide vaccine. The CDR3 is CASSLALQRNTGELFF. The CDR3 region has the DNA TGTGCCAGCAGCTTAGCCCTACAGAGGAACACCGGGGAGCTGTTTTTT.